Presented here are 32 T cell receptor beta chains from one specimen sequenced in a study of lymphopenia after photon versus proton radiotherapy. Method: immunoSEQ multiplex PCR; TCRdb's copy keeps in-frame clones and lacks some. This table holds about 68,000 clones, under 95% found once. Sequencing used peripheral blood, obtained from a patient treated with photon-based radiotherapy. The receptors originated from a woman in her 70s with pancreatic cancer.

The gene calls are TRBV5-1 and TRBJ2-2; 8 bases map to TRBD1. Unmatched junction bases numbered 11, after V lost 4 bases and J lost 0 bases. CDR3 length: 18 residues. The germline CDR1 and CDR2 sequences are SGHRS and YFSETQ. DNA for the CDR3: TGCGCCAGCAGCCCCCGGGACAGGCAATACGCGAACACCGGGGAGCTGTTTTTT. Residues: CASSPRDRQYANTGELFF. Variable domain in full (rest from reference TRBV5-1 and TRBJ2-2): KAGVTQTPRYLIKTRGQQVTLSCSPISGHRSVSWYQQTPGQGLQFLFEYFSETQRNKGNFPGRFSGRQFSNSRSEMNVSTLELGDSALYLCASSPRDRQYANTGELFFGEGSRLTVL.

The genes are TRBV6-5 and TRBJ2-3; 7 nucleotides align to TRBD1. V lost 3 bases and J lost 5; bases outside the gene matches: 5. Germline V gene sequence: CDR1 MNHEY, CDR2 SVGAGI. The CDR3 is 14 amino acids. In DNA, the CDR3 is TGTGCCAGCAGTTATGACAGGGTTAAAGATACGCAGTATTTT. It yields the protein CASSYDRVKDTQYF.

The chain links TRBV5-1 to TRBJ2-5; perhaps TRBD2 as D (6 bases). Judging by the DNA end, TRBJ2-7 fits better; the J call may be wrong. CDR1 is SGHRS, CDR2 YFSETQ, per germline. The CDR3 sequence is 15 residues long. This chain's CDR3 is CASSLDGSIIYEQYF. The DNA for the CDR3 is TGCGCCAGCAGCTTGGACGGGAGCATCATCTACGAGCAGTACTTC.

The rearrangement links TRBV18 to TRBJ2-5; D perhaps matches TRBD1 (5 bases). The CDR3 has 13 residues. The germline CDR1 and CDR2 sequences are KGHSH and LQKENI. V gave up 5 bases and J gave up 5 bases, with 12 bases separating them. The chain's CDR3 is CASSTIGAETQYF. The DNA of the CDR3 is TGTGCCAGCTCAACCATAGGGGCGGAGACCCAGTACTTC.

The CDR3 protein is CASSSGTGLAGELFF. CDR3 bases: TGTGCCAGTAGTTCCGGGACAGGCCTCGCCGGGGAGCTGTTTTTT. The chain is built from TRBV19 and TRBJ2-2, with 8 positions matching TRBD1. Trimming removed 5 bases from V and 6 bases from J; junction bases left unmatched: 8. This CDR3 region has 15 residues. Germline V gene data show CDR1 as LNHDA and CDR2 as SQIVND (reference sequence).

The V gene is TRBV7-2, the J gene TRBJ1-1; D call uncertain. Germline V CDR1 and CDR2: SGHTA, FQGNSA. The CDR3 is 12 residues long. The V gene lost 3 bases and the J gene lost 3 bases, with 5 bases spanning the gap. The CDR3 reads CASSFIYTEAFF. The CDR3 nucleotides are TGTGCCAGCAGCTTTATTTACACTGAAGCTTTCTTT.

This clone was seen only a few times. This rearrangement joins TRBV7-9 to TRBJ2-1; 8 bases align to TRBD2. CDR3 length: 12 amino acids. The ends lost 3 bases at V and 15 bases at J; junction bases unmatched: 7. Germline-derived CDR1 and CDR2 are SEHNR and FQNEAQ (reference sequence). This CDR3 is CASSLDTAGVFF. The CDR3 DNA reads TGTGCCAGCAGCTTGGACACAGCGGGAGTGTTCTTC.

The gene calls are TRBV7-6 and TRBJ1-1, with D hard to call. V lost 4 bases, J lost 4 bases, and 13 bases lay in between. The CDR3 covers 14 residues. Germline V gene lookup returns CDR1 SGHVS and CDR2 FNYEAQ. CDR3 DNA: TGTGCCAGCAGCTCCTTCGAAGGGAGCACTGAAGCTTTCTTT. It encodes CASSSFEGSTEAFF.

The V and J genes are TRBV5-1 and TRBJ2-1; TRBD2 agrees at 7 bases. Germline lookup yields CDR1 SGHRS and CDR2 YFSETQ. There are 15 residues in the CDR3. V lost 4 bases and J lost 4; bases outside the gene matches: 8. In DNA form, the CDR3 reads TGCGCCAGCAGCCCCTCGGGGACTAATTACAATGAGCAGTTCTTC. Residues: CASSPSGTNYNEQFF.

A few counts support this clone. The V and J genes are TRBV4-1 and TRBJ1-2, with unresolved D. The CDR3 is 13 residues long. The V end lost 4 bases, the J end lost 3 bases, and 9 bases lay between the germline ends. The germline CDR1 and CDR2 sequences are MGHRA and YSYEKL. CDR3 residues: CASSLIEDYGYTF. The CDR3 coding sequence is TGCGCCAGCAGCCTCATTGAGGACTATGGCTACACCTTC.

V is TRBV7-9 and J is TRBJ1-1, with a tentative D call TRBD1 (6 bases). CDR3 size: 16 residues. From germline, CDR1 is SEHNR and CDR2 FQNEAQ (reference sequence). Trimming stripped 6 bases from V and 1 base from J, with 18 bases between. This CDR3 reads CASRYWGPIRNTEAFF. For the CDR3, the DNA is TGTGCCAGCAGGTACTGGGGGCCTATTCGGAACACTGAAGCTTTCTTT.

The V call is TRBV9, the J call TRBJ1-5, with D maybe TRBD1 (6 bases). The length of the CDR3 is 15 residues. Between the trimmed V and J ends, which lost 3 bases and 6 bases, there was a span of 16 bases. Per the germline V gene, CDR1 is SGDLS and CDR2 is YYNGEE. The CDR3 DNA is TGTGCCAGCAGCGCGGGAGGGGGGGGCTTTCAGCCCCAGCATTTT. Its translation: CASSAGGGGFQPQHF.

This clone was observed a single time. DNA for the CDR3: TGTGCCAGCAGTTCTGGGACTTCCTACACCGGGGAGCTGTTTTTT. It is translated as CASSSGTSYTGELFF. The V call is TRBV6-5, the J call TRBJ2-2; TRBD2 is a possible D gene (6 bases). CDR3 length: 15 residues. The germline CDR1 and CDR2 sequences are MNHEY and SVGAGI. V lost 4 bases to trimming and J lost 3 bases, with 12 bases between them.

This clone was detected once. The chain links TRBV19 to TRBJ2-7, with TRBD1 matching over 7 bases. The length of the CDR3 is 15 residues. Germline lookup yields CDR1 LNHDA and CDR2 SQIVND (reference sequence). V was clipped by 8 bases and J by 2 bases; unmatched bases: 12. The CDR3 loop reads CASGWGTGETYEQYF. Here the CDR3 DNA reads TGTGCCAGTGGGTGGGGAACAGGGGAAACCTACGAGCAGTACTTC.

This rearrangement joins TRBV7-9 to TRBJ2-7; 9 bases are shared with TRBD2. After removal of 1 base from V and 1 base from J, the junction contained 2 bases not matched to a gene. Germline CDR1 is SEHNR and CDR2 is FQNEAQ (reference sequence). The CDR3 length is 15 residues. CDR3 nucleotides: TGTGCCAGCAGCTTAGGCGGGAGGGCATCCTACGAGCAGTACTTC. Residues: CASSLGGRASYEQYF.

This chain joins TRBV7-2 and TRBJ1-1; D remains ambiguous. The V and J ends lost 1 base and 3 bases respectively, with 12 bases between them. Germline assignment: CDR1 SGHTA and CDR2 FQGNSA. The CDR3 is 15 residues long. The CDR3 protein is CASSLDANWDTEAFF. CDR3 in DNA: TGTGCCAGCAGCTTAGACGCTAACTGGGACACTGAAGCTTTCTTT.

V and J are TRBV19 and TRBJ1-1; D uncertain. The CDR3 is 11 amino acids. In germline, CDR1 is LNHDA, CDR2 SQIVND (reference sequence). V lost 10 bases to trimming and J lost 0 bases, with 6 bases between them. CDR3 DNA: TGTGCCACCCGACTGAACACTGAAGCTTTCTTT. Protein sequence: CATRLNTEAFF.

The rearrangement uses TRBV7-9 and TRBJ2-2, with D unresolved. Germline CDR1 is SEHNR and CDR2 is FQNEAQ (reference sequence). V was shortened by 4 bases and J by 1 base, with 7 bases between the two germline ends. This CDR3 is 14 amino acids long. The CDR3 region has the DNA TGTGCCAGCAGCTCAGACCTGAACACCGGGGAGCTGTTTTTT. Translation: CASSSDLNTGELFF. The full variable domain, rest sourced from reference TRBV7-9 and TRBJ2-2, is DTGVSQNPRHKITKRGQNVTFRCDPISEHNRLYWYRQTLGQGPEFLTYFQNEAQLEKSRLLSDRFSAERPKGSFSTLEIQRTEQGDSAMYLCASSSDLNTGELFFGEGSRLTVL.

The rearrangement uses TRBV18 and TRBJ2-2; 9 bases map to TRBD2. Germline V gene sequence: CDR1 KGHSH, CDR2 LQKENI. J was trimmed by 5 bases and V by 6 bases; bases with no gene match: 10. The CDR3 contains 16 residues. The CDR3 DNA sequence: TGTGCCAGCTCCCTATTCGTCCTAGCGGGAACCGGGGAGCTGTTTTTT. It specifies CASSLFVLAGTGELFF.

The count of this clone is one. The rearrangement joins TRBV6-4 to TRBJ1-5; D may be TRBD1 (6 bases). The germline CDR1 and CDR2 sequences are MRHNA and SNTAGT. V dropped 0 bases and J dropped 0 bases, with 12 bases sitting between them. The CDR3 is 17 residues long. The CDR3 is CASSDSGDRPSNQPQHF. DNA of the CDR3: TGTGCCAGCAGTGACTCGGGAGACAGGCCTAGCAATCAGCCCCAGCATTTT.

The sample holds a few counts of this clone. CDR3 sequence reads: CASSHGAGQGPFSGANVLTF. The CDR3 nucleotides read TGTGCCAGCAGCCACGGGGCGGGACAGGGGCCGTTCTCTGGGGCCAACGTCCTGACTTTC. The chain employs TRBV28 and TRBJ2-6, with TRBD1 matching over 10 bases. This CDR3 is built from 20 residues. After removal of 6 bases from V and 0 bases from J, the junction contained 14 bases not matched to a gene. CDR1 and CDR2 (germline): MDHEN, SYDVKM. Supplemented by reference TRBV28 and TRBJ2-6, the full variable domain reads DVKVTQSSRYLVKRTGEKVFLECVQDMDHENMFWYRQDPGLGLRLIYFSYDVKMKEKGDIPEGYSVSREKKERFSLILESASTNQTSMYLCASSHGAGQGPFSGANVLTFGAGSRLTVL.

The chain carries TRBV7-6 and TRBJ2-2, with D perhaps TRBD1 (6 bases). The CDR3 consists of 14 residues. The germline V and J ends were trimmed by 1 base and 6 bases, with 9 bases remaining between them. Germline CDR1 is SGHVS and CDR2 is FNYEAQ. The CDR3 here is CASSLVQGPGELFF. The CDR3 coding sequence is TGTGCCAGCAGCTTAGTACAGGGTCCCGGGGAGCTGTTTTTT.

This clone was detected a few times. Other nucleotide sequences in the sample specify the same CDR3. CDR3 protein: CASSLGSYEQYF. The CDR3 nucleotides read TGTGCCAGCAGCTTAGGTAGCTACGAGCAGTACTTC. The chain has TRBV7-2 and TRBJ2-7; D not certain. V was clipped by 1 base and J by 3 bases, with 4 bases between them. In germline, CDR1 is SGHTA, CDR2 FQGNSA. This CDR3 comprises 12 residues.

This clone was observed once. The chain has TRBV5-1 and TRBJ2-2; 13 positions agree with TRBD2. CDR1 is SGHRS and CDR2 is YFSETQ in the germline V gene. V gave up 4 bases and J gave up 4 bases; unmatched junction bases: 10. CDR3 length equals 18 residues. CDR3 sequence (DNA): TGCGCCAGCAGCAGGGGACTAGCGGGACGAGCCAGCACCGGGGAGCTGTTTTTT. Translated: CASSRGLAGRASTGELFF.

The V gene is TRBV19, the J gene TRBJ2-7; the D call may be TRBD1 or TRBD2 (5 bases each). Looked up from germline, CDR1 is LNHDA and CDR2 is SQIVND (reference sequence). V lost 1 base to trimming and J lost 4 bases, with 17 bases between them. This CDR3 has 16 amino acids. The CDR3 is CASSIGGDPSTYEQYF. The CDR3 bases are TGTGCCAGTAGTATAGGAGGGGATCCTTCAACTTACGAGCAGTACTTC.

The chain has TRBV7-9 and TRBJ1-3; D is uncertain. Deletions cut 2 bases from V and 0 bases from J, with 11 bases between. This CDR3 has 16 residues. CDR1 is SEHNR, CDR2 FQNEAQ, per germline (reference sequence). CDR3 protein: CASSLLHLDSGNTIYF. The CDR3 nucleotides are TGTGCCAGCAGCTTACTACATCTGGACTCTGGAAACACCATATATTTT.

The V gene is TRBV7-9, the J gene TRBJ1-2; D gene ambiguous. CDR1 and CDR2 from the germline V gene are SEHNR and FQNEAQ (reference sequence). The V end was cut by 5 bases, the J end by 4 bases, with 8 bases between. The CDR3 is 12 residues long. The CDR3 nucleotides read TGTGCCAGCAGCGAAGAGGGCTATGGCTACACCTTC. This gives the protein CASSEEGYGYTF.

The rearrangement links TRBV18 to TRBJ2-2, with a possible D match to TRBD1 (6 bases). Trimming took off 6 bases at V and 1 base at J, with 15 bases between the two ends. Germline V CDR1 and CDR2: KGHSH, LQKENI. This CDR3 is 16 amino acids long. This CDR3 reads CASSQQGSKNTGELFF. As DNA, the CDR3 is TGTGCCAGCTCGCAACAGGGCTCCAAGAACACCGGGGAGCTGTTTTTT.

The V call is TRBV5-1, the J call TRBJ2-3; D is unresolved. The CDR3 extends over 12 amino acids. Trimming shortened V by 5 bases and J by 4 bases, and 8 bases separated the two germline ends. Germline V gene sequence: CDR1 SGHRS, CDR2 YFSETQ. The CDR3 nucleotides read TGCGCCAGCAGATCCGAGTCAGATACGCAGTATTTT. Protein: CASRSESDTQYF.

The chain couples TRBV7-2 to TRBJ2-7, with 9 bases that match TRBD2. Germline trimming cut 5 bases from V and 2 bases from J; bases unmatched to any gene: 10. Germline V gene lookup returns CDR1 SGHTA and CDR2 FQGNSA. This CDR3 has 16 residues. The CDR3 nucleotides are TGTGCCAGCAGCCCTCGGAGGATAGCGGGGGCCTACGAGCAGTACTTC. It yields the protein CASSPRRIAGAYEQYF.

J is TRBJ1-2 and V is TRBV19; unclear D gene. V was trimmed by 3 bases and J by 0 bases, leaving 8 bases between them. The germline V gene has CDR1 LNHDA and CDR2 SQIVND (reference sequence). This CDR3 contains 14 residues. CDR3 protein: CASSIRGANYGYTF. The CDR3, as DNA: TGTGCCAGTAGTATCCGGGGAGCTAACTATGGCTACACCTTC.

The chain couples TRBV11-2 to TRBJ1-4; 7 bases map to TRBD1. Germline V lookup: CDR1 SGHAT, CDR2 FQNNGV. Trimming removed 2 bases from V and 0 bases from J; junction bases left unmatched: 3. The CDR3 runs 16 residues. CDR3 region: CASSLKTGTTNEKLFF. The CDR3 DNA follows: TGTGCCAGCAGCTTAAAGACAGGGACAACTAATGAAAAACTGTTTTTT.